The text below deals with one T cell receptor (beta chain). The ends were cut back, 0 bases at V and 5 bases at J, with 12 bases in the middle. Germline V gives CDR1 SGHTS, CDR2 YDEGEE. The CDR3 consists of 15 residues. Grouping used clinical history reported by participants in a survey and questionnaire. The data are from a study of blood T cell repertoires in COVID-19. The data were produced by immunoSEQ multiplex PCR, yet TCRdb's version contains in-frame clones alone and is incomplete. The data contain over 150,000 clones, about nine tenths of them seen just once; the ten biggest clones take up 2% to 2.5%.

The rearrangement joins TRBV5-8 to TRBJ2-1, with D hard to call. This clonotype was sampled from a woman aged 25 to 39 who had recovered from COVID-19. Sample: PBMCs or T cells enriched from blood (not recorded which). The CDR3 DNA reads TGTGCCAGCAGCTTGGACGGAGCCGCCCACAATGAGCAGTTCTTC. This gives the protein CASSLDGAAHNEQFF. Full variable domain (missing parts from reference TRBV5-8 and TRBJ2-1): EAGVTQSPTHLIKTRGQQATLRCSPISGHTSVYWYQQALGLGLQFLLWYDEGEERNRGNFPPRFSGRQFPNYSSELNVNALELEDSALYLCASSLDGAAHNEQFFGPGTRLTVL.